This T cell receptor beta chain was obtained from a study of T cell responses to AZD1222 COVID-19 vaccine. About the research overall: Combined were second doses at about 4 or about 12 weeks.

General study points: In the spike-specific TCR repertoire, nearly half reportedly target unmutated variant regions.

Sequencing used immunoSEQ multiplex PCR; TCRdb keeps in-frame clones, though not all of them. The table has 85,000 to 130,000 clones, 90% seen once. A word on this clone: What it recognizes is unknown.

CDR1 and CDR2 from the germline V gene are MNHEY and SMNVEV (reference sequence). The CDR3 runs to 18 residues. The V and J ends lost 5 bases and 1 base, in that order; junction bases with no gene match: 16. The sample in question was peripheral blood, obtained on day 0 of AZD1222 vaccination. The clonotype comes from an adult in good health. The chain couples TRBV27 to TRBJ1-2; 7 nucleotides line up with TRBD1. CDR3 DNA sequence: TGTGCCAGCAGTGCAACGGGCCAACAGGGGAGGGGTAACTATGGCTACACCTTC. Translation: CASSATGQQGRGNYGYTF.